Listed here is a single T cell receptor (beta chain). Its antigen is currently unknown. This sample was included in a study of Graves' ophthalmopathy and Graves' hyperthyroidism. Points from the study as a whole: Ophthalmopathy was separated from stable hyperthyroidism by a 13-signature model with 87.88% sensitivity and over 75% specificity. Predictions made by the model for ophthalmopathy progression reached roughly 71% sensitivity and approximately 72% specificity.

CDR3 length equals 13 residues. Germline V gene lookup returns CDR1 SNHLY and CDR2 FYNNEI. The V gene end was trimmed by 7 bases and the J gene end by 1 base; junction bases not matched to a gene: 3. Enrolled hyperthyroidism patients had a new diagnosis, a duration under 2 months, and an age of 18 to 65. RNA transcripts yielded amplified TCR beta CDR3 regions. First-round RT-PCR with HTBI primers preceded a second-round multiplex PCR. From the multiplex PCR reads, TCRdb called clonotypes with MiXCR, one entry per CDR3 protein. The table records about 1.1 million distinct CDR3 sequences, about two fifths of them present only once.

The sequence was obtained from an adult man with Graves' hyperthyroidism. The chain has TRBV2 and TRBJ1-1; 7 bases fit TRBD1. The sample consisted of peripheral blood or thyroid tissue (not recorded which). Here the CDR3 DNA reads TGTGCCAGCAACAGGGGCTGGAACACTGAAGCTTTCTTT. Its protein is CASNRGWNTEAFF.